The 24 T cell receptor beta chains below all came from one sample that was sequenced in a study of HIV-infected patients and healthy controls. cDNA was made from 500 ng RNA using alpha and beta constant primers. Using multiplexing indices, alpha and beta chain libraries were generated apart by chain-specific third strand synthesis. TCRdb passed the 5' RACE reads through MiXCR, listing each CDR3 protein once. The sample has 10,000 or so distinct CDR3 sequences, around 7.5% seen once. Whole blood was used without fractionation, so all unsorted peripheral T cells were included. The sample was blood. These TCRs come from an adult in good health.

The table lists this clonotype with a few counts. The rearrangement joins TRBV29-1 to TRBJ2-7, with D possibly TRBD1 on 5 matching bases. Trimming left V 0 bases short and J 7 bases short, with 13 bases between. Germline-derived CDR1 and CDR2 are SQVTM and ANQGSEA. This CDR3 has 13 amino acids. For the CDR3, the DNA is TGCAGCGTTGAAGAATCCCAGGGCCTGGAGCAGTACTTC. Translating gives CSVEESQGLEQYF.

By frequency in the sample, this clonotype is medium-sized. The V and J genes are TRBV7-2 and TRBJ2-1; TRBD1 is a possible D gene (6 bases). Trimming pared 3 bases from V and 9 bases from J, leaving 15 bases between. This CDR3 has 14 residues. The germline CDR1 and CDR2 sequences are SGHTA and FQGNSA. The CDR3 DNA sequence: TGTGCCAGCAGCTTTAACAGGGATTTGCGTGAGCAGTTCTTC. It specifies CASSFNRDLREQFF.

V gene TRBV5-6 combines with J gene TRBJ2-3; D unclear. Germline V gives CDR1 SGHDT, CDR2 YYEEEE. V lost 2 bases and J 9 bases, leaving 16 bases between the germline ends. This CDR3 region has 14 residues. CDR3 amino acids: CASSFTRRVETQYF. The CDR3 DNA reads TGTGCCAGCAGCTTTACCCGGCGAGTAGAAACGCAGTATTTT. Complete variable domain (other parts from reference TRBV5-6 and TRBJ2-3): DAGVTQSPTHLIKTRGQQVTLRCSPKSGHDTVSWYQQALGQGPQFIFQYYEEEERQRGNFPDRFSGHQFPNYSSELNVNALLLGDSALYLCASSFTRRVETQYFGPGTRLTVL.

The table lists this clonotype with a few counts. The gene calls are TRBV10-3 and TRBJ1-5, with 8 bases that match TRBD1. The trim removed 1 base at V and 6 bases at J, leaving 14 bases unmatched. Germline-derived CDR1 and CDR2 are ENHRY and SYGVKD. This CDR3 has 18 residues. CDR3 protein: CAISEFLDRDRPFQPQHF. CDR3 coding DNA: TGTGCCATCAGTGAGTTCCTGGACCGGGACAGGCCCTTTCAGCCCCAGCATTTT.

This clonotype was counted a few times. The V gene is TRBV7-2, the J gene TRBJ2-6; a weak D match, TRBD1 (6 bases). CDR1 and CDR2 from the germline V gene are SGHTA and FQGNSA. The CDR3 runs to 17 residues. V lost 1 base and J 3 bases, leaving 13 bases between the germline ends. Here the CDR3 reads CASSLGYRADGANVLTF. CDR3 DNA sequence: TGTGCCAGCAGCTTAGGATACAGGGCTGATGGGGCCAACGTCCTGACTTTC.

This clonotype appeared many times. The V call is TRBV29-1, the J call TRBJ1-2; D gene unclear. V was pared by 8 bases and J by 4 bases, with 14 bases between. The CDR3 length is 12 residues. Germline CDR1 SQVTM, CDR2 ANQGSEA. This chain's CDR3 is CSLREGVYGYTF. The CDR3 region has the DNA TGCAGCCTTAGGGAGGGAGTCTATGGCTACACCTTC.

By share, this clonotype counts as medium-sized. CDR3: CASSRRGSPKLFF. The CDR3 bases are TGTGCCAGCAGCCGCAGGGGATCCCCCAAGCTGTTTTTT. This chain links TRBV11-2 with TRBJ2-2; a possible D gene is TRBD1 (6 bases). Germline lookup yields CDR1 SGHAT and CDR2 FQNNGV. The CDR3 sequence is 13 residues long. V was pared by 5 bases and J by 12 bases, with 16 bases between.

This clonotype was recorded many times. CDR3 nucleotide sequence: TGTGCCAGCAGCTTAGCTGTGGGCCCTAGCTCCTACGAGCAGTACTTC. Its protein is CASSLAVGPSSYEQYF. This chain connects TRBV7-8 to TRBJ2-7; D is ambiguous. Per the germline V gene, CDR1 is SGHVS and CDR2 is FQNEAQ. The CDR3 extends over 16 amino acids. Trimming took off 0 bases at V and 0 bases at J, with 12 bases between the two ends. The whole variable domain, remainder taken from reference TRBV7-8 and TRBJ2-7, is GAGVSQSPRYKVAKRGQDVALRCDPISGHVSLFWYQQALGQGPEFLTYFQNEAQLDKSGLPSDRFFAERPEGSVSTLKIQRTQQEDSAVYLCASSLAVGPSSYEQYFGPGTRLTVT.

This clonotype has ten or more counts. The gene calls are TRBV5-8 and TRBJ2-7; the D is unclear. The CDR3 is 13 amino acids. Germline assignment: CDR1 SGHTS and CDR2 YDEGEE. V lost 0 bases and J lost 3, with 7 bases in between. CDR3 coding DNA: TGTGCCAGCAGCTTGGGACGCCTCTACGAGCAGTACTTC. Its protein is CASSLGRLYEQYF.

Within the sample, this clonotype is medium-sized. The chain employs TRBV7-9 and TRBJ2-3, with 8 bases identical to TRBD1. V gave up 10 bases and J gave up 2 bases; unmatched junction bases: 11. Germline-derived CDR1 and CDR2 are SEHNR and FQNEAQ (reference sequence). CDR3 length: 15 residues. CDR3 residues: CATTDRGRPTDTQYF. CDR3 DNA sequence: TGTGCCACGACAGACAGGGGACGCCCCACAGATACGCAGTATTTT.

This clonotype is termed medium-sized. Here the CDR3 reads CASRAQGAIGTEAFF. CDR3 DNA: TGTGCCAGCAGAGCACAGGGGGCGATTGGCACTGAAGCTTTCTTT. This rearrangement joins TRBV7-2 to TRBJ1-1; 9 bases agree with TRBD1. With 6 bases clipped from V and 4 bases from J, the junction kept 9 bases outside the gene matches. CDR1 and CDR2 (germline): SGHTA, FQGNSA. This CDR3 comprises 15 residues.

This clonotype was counted at least ten times. The chain links TRBV11-2 to TRBJ2-7; D unclear. This CDR3 has 16 amino acids. Germline V gene lookup returns CDR1 SGHAT and CDR2 FQNNGV. Trimming pared 5 bases from V and 1 base from J, leaving 18 bases between. The CDR3 region has the DNA TGTGCCAGCAGCCTGGGTAAGGTACGGGTATCCTACGAGCAGTACTTC. Translating gives CASSLGKVRVSYEQYF.

This clonotype appeared many times. The chain combines TRBV2 with TRBJ2-5, with a tentative D call TRBD1 (6 bases). V lost 8 bases and J 5 bases, leaving 15 bases between the germline ends. The CDR3 contains 13 residues. From germline, CDR1 is SNHLY and CDR2 FYNNEI. The CDR3 bases are TGTGCCAGCGGCGACCCTACAGGGGAGACCCAGTACTTC. Residues: CASGDPTGETQYF.

This clonotype has at least ten counts. Here the CDR3 reads CAWSVTGLAQYF. In nucleotides, the CDR3 is TGTGCCTGGAGTGTCACTGGACTAGCCCAGTACTTC. This chain links TRBV30 with TRBJ2-5; 7 nucleotides align to TRBD2. V lost 0 bases, J lost 9 bases, and 4 bases stayed unmatched. Per germline, CDR1 GTSNPN and CDR2 SVGIG (reference sequence). This CDR3 contains 12 residues.

In this sample, this clonotype turned up many times. V is TRBV25-1 and J is TRBJ2-2, with D possibly matching TRBD1 (6 bases). The CDR3 covers 14 residues. Between the trimmed V and J ends, which lost 4 bases and 0 bases, there was a span of 6 bases. Germline V gives CDR1 MGHDK, CDR2 SYGVNS. The CDR3, as DNA: TGTGCCAGCAGTGGACAGGCGAACACCGGGGAGCTGTTTTTT. The encoded protein is CASSGQANTGELFF.

This clonotype is medium-sized (0.01 to 0.1%). The chain has TRBV2 and TRBJ1-1, with D unresolved. V dropped 11 bases and J dropped 2 bases, with 15 bases sitting between them. Germline CDR1 SNHLY, CDR2 FYNNEI. The CDR3 length is 13 residues. The CDR3 DNA sequence: TGTGCCCATAGAAGGAGCGGTAACACTGAAGCTTTCTTT. This translates into CAHRRSGNTEAFF.

This clonotype qualifies as medium-sized. This sequence joins TRBV27 and TRBJ2-7; 9 bases match TRBD1. The J segment lost 7 bases and the V segment lost 6 bases, leaving 7 bases of the junction unmatched. Germline-derived CDR1 and CDR2 are MNHEY and SMNVEV (reference sequence). This CDR3 contains 13 residues. CDR3 in DNA: TGTGCCAGCAGCCGGGGACAGGGCAGGGAGCAGTACTTC. Its protein is CASSRGQGREQYF.

This clonotype occurred many times. The V and J genes are TRBV12-5 and TRBJ2-1; D not certain. The V and J ends lost 9 bases and 5 bases respectively, with 11 bases between them. The CDR3 extends over 12 amino acids. The V gene's germline CDR1 is LGHNT and CDR2 FRNRAP. The CDR3 DNA reads TGTGCTAGCTCCCAGTTCGACAATGAGCAGTTCTTC. Its translation: CASSQFDNEQFF. Looking up the rest from reference TRBV12-5 and TRBJ2-1 gives the full variable domain: DARVTQTPRHKVTEMGQEVTMRCQPILGHNTVFWYRQTMMQGLELLAYFRNRAPLDDSGMPKDRFSAEMPDATLATLKIQPSEPRDSAVYFCASSQFDNEQFFGPGTRLTVL.

In its sample, this clonotype is medium-sized (0.01 to 0.1%). The chain is built from TRBV11-2 and TRBJ2-1, with D hard to call. Germline V gene sequence: CDR1 SGHAT, CDR2 FQNNGV. V dropped 2 bases and J dropped 12 bases, with 14 bases sitting between them. The CDR3 has 13 amino acids. The CDR3 here is CASSLMVESGQFF. In DNA, the CDR3 is TGTGCCAGCAGCTTAATGGTCGAGTCCGGGCAGTTCTTC.

This clonotype is termed medium-sized. The CDR3 DNA reads TGTGCCAGCAGTCCCACAGGGATTGAGTTCTTC. Translation gives CASSPTGIEFF. J is TRBJ2-1 and V is TRBV7-3; the D gene is possibly TRBD1 (6 bases). Germline V CDR1 and CDR2: SGHTA, FQGTGA. The CDR3 runs to 11 residues. V was clipped by 6 bases and J by 14 bases, with 14 bases between them.

This clonotype was recorded many times. The rearrangement uses TRBV4-3 and TRBJ1-4; 8 nucleotides align to TRBD1. Germline V CDR1 and CDR2: LGHNA, YSLEER. V trimming: 4 bases; J trimming: 10 bases; junction bases outside the gene matches: 11. This CDR3 is built from 15 residues. CDR3 nucleotide sequence: TGCGCCAGCAGCCCGACCGGGGCAGGGGGCCCAAAACTGTTTTTT. It specifies CASSPTGAGGPKLFF.

The sample holds a few counts of this clonotype. V is TRBV7-2 and J is TRBJ2-5; 9 bases align to TRBD2. Germline-derived CDR1 and CDR2 are SGHTA and FQGNSA. The CDR3 sequence is 14 residues long. The V and J ends lost 6 bases and 5 bases, in that order; junction bases with no gene match: 7. The CDR3 is CASSGGGALETQYF. The CDR3 nucleotides read TGTGCCAGCAGTGGCGGGGGGGCCCTTGAGACCCAGTACTTC.

By sample fraction, this clonotype is medium-sized. The rearrangement joins TRBV11-2 to TRBJ2-7, with TRBD1 matching over 9 bases. The CDR3 has 16 residues. V lost 5 bases, J lost 4 bases, and 12 bases stayed unmatched. Germline CDR1 reads SGHAT; CDR2 reads FQNNGV. The CDR3 is CASSDTGTGTPYEQYF. CDR3 DNA sequence: TGTGCCAGCAGCGACACCGGGACAGGGACTCCATACGAGCAGTACTTC.

This clonotype turned up a few times. The genes are TRBV7-2 and TRBJ2-2; tentatively, D is TRBD2 (6 bases). Germline V gene lookup returns CDR1 SGHTA and CDR2 FQGNSA. CDR3 length equals 15 residues. V was shortened by 2 bases and J by 6 bases, with 13 bases between the two germline ends. The CDR3 region has the DNA TGTGCCAGCAGCTTAAGCCAGGGCGGGGCCGGGGAGCTGTTTTTT. It specifies CASSLSQGGAGELFF.